One and the same sample provided the 3 T cell receptor beta chains below, sequenced in a study of T-cell reconstitution after alpha-beta-depleted transplantation in children. Unique molecular identifiers tagged the TCRbeta library. TCRdb re-analysed the PCR reads in MiXCR, keeping a single row per CDR3 protein. The repertoire holds 600,000 to 700,000 distinct CDR3 sequences, with roughly 17% as singletons. The material sequenced was PBMCs from the stem cell graft donor, taken from the stem cell graft. Source of these receptors: a human donor who donated a stem cell graft to a child with acute myeloid leukemia.

The genes are TRBV7-8 and TRBJ2-5; tentatively, D is TRBD2 (6 bases). The CDR3 is 15 residues long. The V end lost 5 bases, the J end lost 3 bases, and 16 bases lay between the germline ends. CDR1 SGHVS and CDR2 FQNEAQ come from the germline V gene. The CDR3 DNA follows: TGTGCCAGCAGCCCCCTGTGGGACTTCAAAGAGACCCAGTACTTC. Amino acid sequence: CASSPLWDFKETQYF.

In the case of this clonotype: One base away lies a much larger clone, so this may be a sequencing read error. This chain links TRBV5-1 with TRBJ1-1; tentatively, D is TRBD1 (6 bases). This CDR3 spans 14 amino acids. Germline lookup yields CDR1 SGHRS and CDR2 YFSETQ. The CDR3 protein is CARSLDSSNTEAFF. Here the CDR3 DNA reads TGCGCCAGGAGCTTGGACAGCTCGAACACTGAAGCTTTCTTT.

The V and J genes are TRBV3-1 and TRBJ1-1; D is unclear. CDR1 is LGHDT and CDR2 is YNNKEL in the germline V gene (reference sequence). The CDR3 consists of 13 residues. V shed 6 bases and J shed 0 bases, with 8 bases lying between them. The CDR3 DNA follows: TGTGCCAGCAGTGGCAGCTTGAACACTGAAGCTTTCTTT. Protein product: CASSGSLNTEAFF.